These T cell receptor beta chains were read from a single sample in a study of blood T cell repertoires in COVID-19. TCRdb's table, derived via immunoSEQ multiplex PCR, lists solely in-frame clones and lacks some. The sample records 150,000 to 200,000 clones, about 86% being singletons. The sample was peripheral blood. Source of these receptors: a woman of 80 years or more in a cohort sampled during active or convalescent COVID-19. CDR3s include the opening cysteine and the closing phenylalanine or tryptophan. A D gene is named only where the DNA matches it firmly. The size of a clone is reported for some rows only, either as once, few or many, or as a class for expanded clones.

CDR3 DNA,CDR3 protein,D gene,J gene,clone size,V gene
TGTGCCAGCAGCGTAGCTGCAGCGGGTAAAGATACGCAGTATTTT,CASSVAAAGKDTQYF,NA,TRBJ2-3,NA,TRBV9
TGTGCCACCAGTGCGCGCGATGAGCAGTTCTTC,CATSARDEQFF,NA,TRBJ2-1,NA,TRBV24-1
TGTGCCAGCAGCTCCTGGGACAGAATAGGATCAAACACCATATATTTT,CASSSWDRIGSNTIYF,TRBD1,TRBJ1-3,NA,TRBV7-9
TGTGCCAGCAGCAATAGGGGACGGGAGGGATACAATGAGCAGTTCTTC,CASSNRGREGYNEQFF,TRBD2,TRBJ2-1,NA,TRBV11-2
TGTGCCAGCAGTATTAGCCCTACTAGCACAGATACGCAGTATTTT,CASSISPTSTDTQYF,NA,TRBJ2-3,NA,TRBV28
TGTGCCAGCTCACAAACGCGGACAGGGGATGGCTACACCTTC,CASSQTRTGDGYTF,TRBD1,TRBJ1-2,NA,TRBV18
TGTGCCAGCAGCGTAGGGCCCGGGACTAGAAGAGTAAATGAGCAGTTCTTC,CASSVGPGTRRVNEQFF,TRBD2,TRBJ2-1,NA,TRBV9
TGTGCCAGCTCACCTCCGCAGGGGGTCTCGGGAAACACCATATATTTT,CASSPPQGVSGNTIYF,TRBD1,TRBJ1-3,NA,TRBV18
TGTGCCAGCAGTTTGCAGAACAATCAGCCCCAGCATTTT,CASSLQNNQPQHF,NA,TRBJ1-5,NA,TRBV27
TGTGCCACCAGCAGAGATTTGCAGGGTTACAATGAGCAGTTCTTC,CATSRDLQGYNEQFF,NA,TRBJ2-1,few,TRBV15
TGCGCCACCTCCGGGACAGATGACTACGAGCAGTACTTC,CATSGTDDYEQYF,TRBD1,TRBJ2-7,NA,TRBV5-1
TGTGCCAGTAGATCCTGGACAGGCGATTACGGCAATCAGCCCCAGCATTTT,CASRSWTGDYGNQPQHF,TRBD1,TRBJ1-5,NA,TRBV19
TGTGCCAGCAGTTATACCGTCAGGGGTTGGTTATCACCCCTCCACTTT,CASSYTVRGWLSPLHF,NA,TRBJ1-6,NA,TRBV6-6
TGCGCCAGCAGCTGGGGGACAGGGCAAAACATTCAGTACTTC,CASSWGTGQNIQYF,TRBD1,TRBJ2-4,NA,TRBV5-1
TGCGCCAGCAGCCAGACCCTCGGACAGCCGTACGAGCAGTACTTC,CASSQTLGQPYEQYF,NA,TRBJ2-7,NA,TRBV4-3
TGTGCCAGCAGCGGGGGGGGCGGTAACACCGGGGAGCTGTTTTTT,CASSGGGGNTGELFF,TRBD2,TRBJ2-2,NA,TRBV6-5
TGCGCCAGCTCCGGTCGTAGGGGGAACAATGAGCAGTTCTTC,CASSGRRGNNEQFF,NA,TRBJ2-1,few,TRBV5-1
TGTGCCAGCACCGGCGGGGGAAAACTGTTTTTT,CASTGGGKLFF,NA,TRBJ1-4,NA,TRBV3-1/TRBV3-2
TGCGCCAGCAGCTTGAGGCTAGCGGGAGGGGGTGAGCAGTTCTTC,CASSLRLAGGGEQFF,TRBD2,TRBJ2-1,NA,TRBV5-1